This T cell receptor (beta chain) is drawn from a study of blood T cell repertoires in COVID-19. On the study more broadly: Specimens from acute and convalescent COVID-19 originated in the United States, Italy and Spain.

Repertoires were generated with immunoSEQ multiplex PCR, while TCRdb's copy carries only in-frame clones and drops some. The sample holds some 57,000 clones, 70% to 90% seen once. V gave up 1 base and J gave up 10 bases, with 12 bases separating them. This CDR3 contains 13 residues. Germline CDR1 is SGHDN and CDR2 is FVKESK. The chain recombines TRBV14 with TRBJ2-3; maybe TRBD2 (6 bases). This TCR was recovered from a man aged 55-75 years with acute or convalescent COVID-19. The source material was peripheral blood. In DNA form, the CDR3 reads TGTGCCAGCAGCCAAGGGAGGGTCGGAGCGCAGTATTTT. It is translated as CASSQGRVGAQYF.